This T cell receptor (beta chain) was retrieved from a study of blood T cell repertoires in COVID-19. Study as a whole: COVID-19 samples from acute and convalescent phases originated in the United States, Italy and Spain. PBMCs, B-cell-depleted T cells, or T cells were the source of the cDNA or gDNA that made up the material.

Original methodology: Scientists estimated how many nucleated cells there were by amplifying reference gene primers. Here immunoSEQ multiplex PCR was the method, and the copy in TCRdb shows in-frame clones only, minus some. For V, J and clone size, that table is used; D and trimming come from the DNA. The sample holds around 59,000 clones; 70% to 85% are singletons and the top ten take approximately 12%. This clonotype originated in an elderly man with acute or convalescent COVID-19. Sequenced sample: peripheral blood.

The CDR3 DNA is TGTGCCAGCTCACCGGAGGGAACTGGGGGTTCACCCCTCCACTTT. Its translation: CASSPEGTGGSPLHF. The J gene is TRBJ1-6, the V gene TRBV18; possible D gene TRBD1, 5 bases. The CDR3 length is 15 residues. Deletions cut 3 bases from V and 9 bases from J, with 15 bases between. The germline V gene has CDR1 KGHSH and CDR2 LQKENI.